This T cell receptor beta chain was sequenced in a study of blood T cell repertoires in COVID-19. Trimming cost V 5 bases and J 3 bases, with 17 bases left between them. CDR1 is LGHNA and CDR2 is YSLEER in the germline V gene. The CDR3 consists of 15 residues. Per the authors' pipeline: Amplification of reference gene primers provided the estimated nucleated cell counts. Method: immunoSEQ multiplex PCR; TCRdb's copy keeps in-frame clones and lacks some. That table is the source of V, J and clone size, and D and trimming were worked out from the DNA. The sample includes 340,000 or so clones, just over 85% seen only once; the top ten take approximately 4.6%.

This receptor was taken from a woman in her thirties or forties with acute COVID-19. The sequencing input was PBMCs or T cells enriched from blood (not recorded which). V and J are TRBV4-3 and TRBJ2-7; D is perhaps TRBD1 (6 bases). The CDR3 loop is CASSVGTGKRYEQYF. The CDR3 DNA is TGCGCCAGCAGCGTCGGCACAGGGAAACGCTACGAGCAGTACTTC.